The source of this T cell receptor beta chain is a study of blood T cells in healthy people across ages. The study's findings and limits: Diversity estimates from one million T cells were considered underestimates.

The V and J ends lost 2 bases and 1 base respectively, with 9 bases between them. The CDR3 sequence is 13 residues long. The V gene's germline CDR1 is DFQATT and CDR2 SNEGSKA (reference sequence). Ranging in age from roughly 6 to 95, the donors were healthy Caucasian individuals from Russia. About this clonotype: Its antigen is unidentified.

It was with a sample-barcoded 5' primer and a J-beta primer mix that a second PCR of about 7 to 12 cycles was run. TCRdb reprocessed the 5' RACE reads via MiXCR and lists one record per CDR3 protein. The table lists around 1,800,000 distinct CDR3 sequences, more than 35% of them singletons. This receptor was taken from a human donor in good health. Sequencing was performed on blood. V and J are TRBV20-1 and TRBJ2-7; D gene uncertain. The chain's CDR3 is CSARRAGSYEQYF. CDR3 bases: TGCAGTGCTAGAAGGGCAGGATCCTACGAGCAGTACTTC.